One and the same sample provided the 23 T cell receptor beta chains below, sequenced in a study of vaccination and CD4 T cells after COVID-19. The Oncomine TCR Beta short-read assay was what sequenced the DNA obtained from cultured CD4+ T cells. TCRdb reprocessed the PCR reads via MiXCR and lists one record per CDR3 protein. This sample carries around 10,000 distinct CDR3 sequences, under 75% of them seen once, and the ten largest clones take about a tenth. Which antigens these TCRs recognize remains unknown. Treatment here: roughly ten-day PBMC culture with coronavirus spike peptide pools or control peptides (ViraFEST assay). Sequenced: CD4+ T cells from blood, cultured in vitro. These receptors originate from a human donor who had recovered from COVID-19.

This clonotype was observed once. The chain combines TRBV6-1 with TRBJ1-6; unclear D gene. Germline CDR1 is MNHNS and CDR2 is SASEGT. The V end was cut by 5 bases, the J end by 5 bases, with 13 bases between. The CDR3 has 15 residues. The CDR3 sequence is CASSSAGLDNSPLHF. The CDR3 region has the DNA TGTGCCAGCAGTAGTGCAGGATTAGATAATTCACCCCTCCACTTT.

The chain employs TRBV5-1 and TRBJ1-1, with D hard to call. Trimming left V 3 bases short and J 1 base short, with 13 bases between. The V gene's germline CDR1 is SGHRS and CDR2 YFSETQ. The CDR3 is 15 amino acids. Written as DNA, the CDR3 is TGCGCCAGCAGCTCCCTCGGGGTAGGGAACACTGAAGCTTTCTTT. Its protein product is CASSSLGVGNTEAFF.

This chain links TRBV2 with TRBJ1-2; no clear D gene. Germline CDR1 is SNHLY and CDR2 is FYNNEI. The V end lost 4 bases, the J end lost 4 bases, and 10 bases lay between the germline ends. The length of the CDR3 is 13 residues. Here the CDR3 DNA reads TGTGCCAGCAGTGTTTCCGGGTCCTATGGCTACACCTTC. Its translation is CASSVSGSYGYTF. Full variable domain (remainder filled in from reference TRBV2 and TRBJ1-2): EPEVTQTPSHQVTQMGQEVILRCVPISNHLYFYWYRQILGQKVEFLVSFYNNEISEKSEIFDDQFSVERPDGSNFTLKIRSTKLEDSAMYFCASSVSGSYGYTFGSGTRLTVV.

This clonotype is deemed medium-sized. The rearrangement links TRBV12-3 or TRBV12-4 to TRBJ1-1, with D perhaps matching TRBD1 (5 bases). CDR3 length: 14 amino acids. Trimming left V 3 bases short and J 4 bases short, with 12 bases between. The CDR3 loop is CASSFSGVLTEAFF. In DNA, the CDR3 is TGTGCCAGCAGTTTCTCGGGGGTGCTCACTGAAGCTTTCTTT.

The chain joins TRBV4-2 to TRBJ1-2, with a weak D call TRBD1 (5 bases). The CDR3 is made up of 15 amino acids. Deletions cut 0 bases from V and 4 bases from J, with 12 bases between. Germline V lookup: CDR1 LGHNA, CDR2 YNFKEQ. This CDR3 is CASSQDMGTFYGYTF. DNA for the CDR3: TGTGCCAGCAGCCAAGATATGGGGACCTTCTATGGCTACACCTTC.

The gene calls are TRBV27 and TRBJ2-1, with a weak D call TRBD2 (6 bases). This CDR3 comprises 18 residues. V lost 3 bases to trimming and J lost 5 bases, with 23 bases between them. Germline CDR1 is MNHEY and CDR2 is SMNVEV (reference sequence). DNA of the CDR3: TGTGCCAGCAGTTTTCGGATTAAGTTTGCGGGGTCTAACAATGAGCAGTTCTTC. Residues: CASSFRIKFAGSNNEQFF.

The CDR3 DNA is TGTGCCACCAGCAGAGATCTGAAGGGGGCTGGGAATTCACCCCTCCACTTT. Its protein is CATSRDLKGAGNSPLHF. V gene TRBV15 combines with J gene TRBJ1-6, with 7 bases lining up with TRBD1. This CDR3 region has 17 residues. Unmatched junction bases numbered 9, after V lost 0 bases and J lost 7 bases. CDR1 and CDR2 (germline): LNHNV, YYDKDF (reference sequence).

Here the CDR3 reads CASSERSGSGELFF. CDR3 DNA: TGTGCCAGCAGTGAAAGGTCAGGGAGCGGGGAGCTGTTTTTT. The rearrangement joins TRBV2 to TRBJ2-2; the D call may be TRBD1 or TRBD2 (5 bases each). Trimming took 2 bases from V and 7 from J, leaving 11 bases between them. The CDR3 has 14 residues. Germline V CDR1 and CDR2: SNHLY, FYNNEI.

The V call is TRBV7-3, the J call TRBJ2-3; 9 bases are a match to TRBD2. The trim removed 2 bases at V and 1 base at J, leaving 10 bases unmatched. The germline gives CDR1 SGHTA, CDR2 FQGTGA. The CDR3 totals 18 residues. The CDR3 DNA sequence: TGTGCCAGCAGCTTATGGTCTGGGGCGGGGGGGCGCACAGATACGCAGTATTTT. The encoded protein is CASSLWSGAGGRTDTQYF. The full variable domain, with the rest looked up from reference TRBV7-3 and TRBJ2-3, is GAGVSQTPSNKVTEKGKYVELRCDPISGHTALYWYRQSLGQGPEFLIYFQGTGAADDSGLPNDRFFAVRPEGSVSTLKIQRTERGDSAVYLCASSLWSGAGGRTDTQYFGPGTRLTVL.

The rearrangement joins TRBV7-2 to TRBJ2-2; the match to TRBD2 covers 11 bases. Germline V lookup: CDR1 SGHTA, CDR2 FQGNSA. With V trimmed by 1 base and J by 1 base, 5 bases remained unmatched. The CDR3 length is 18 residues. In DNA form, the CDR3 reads TGTGCCAGCAGCTTAGAGCTAGCGGGGGGACTGAACACCGGGGAGCTGTTTTTT. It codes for CASSLELAGGLNTGELFF.

The CDR3, as DNA: TGTGCCAGTAGTATAGTATTCGGGGTTCGAACCACGACAGGGGGCAAACCTGAAGCTTTCTTT. Protein sequence: CASSIVFGVRTTTGGKPEAFF. This chain joins TRBV19 and TRBJ1-1; 10 bases are a match to TRBD1. The junction had 23 bases not matched to a gene; V was cut back by 1 base and J by 6 bases. CDR1 and CDR2 from the germline V gene are LNHDA and SQIVND (reference sequence). The CDR3 contains 21 residues.

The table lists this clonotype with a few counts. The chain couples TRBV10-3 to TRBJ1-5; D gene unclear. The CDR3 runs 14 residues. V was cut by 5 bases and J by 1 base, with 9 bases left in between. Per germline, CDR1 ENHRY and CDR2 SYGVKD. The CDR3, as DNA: TGTGCCATCAGTCCAATCCAGAGCAATCAGCCCCAGCATTTT. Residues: CAISPIQSNQPQHF.

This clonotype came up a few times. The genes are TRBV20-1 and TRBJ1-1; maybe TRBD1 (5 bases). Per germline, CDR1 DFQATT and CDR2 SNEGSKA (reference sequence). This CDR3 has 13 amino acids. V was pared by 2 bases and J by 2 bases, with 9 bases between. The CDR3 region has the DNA TGCAGTGCTAGACAGGGCGGCAACACTGAAGCTTTCTTT. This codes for CSARQGGNTEAFF.

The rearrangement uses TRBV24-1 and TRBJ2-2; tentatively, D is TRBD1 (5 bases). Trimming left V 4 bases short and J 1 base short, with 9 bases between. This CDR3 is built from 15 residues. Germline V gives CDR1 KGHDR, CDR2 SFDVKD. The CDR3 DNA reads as TGTGCCACCAGTGAAAGGACAATGAACACCGGGGAGCTGTTTTTT. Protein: CATSERTMNTGELFF.

The CDR3 loop reads CASKDPANTGELFF. For the CDR3, the DNA is TGTGCCAGCAAAGACCCCGCGAACACCGGGGAGCTGTTTTTT. The rearrangement links TRBV6-1 to TRBJ2-2; D unresolved. The CDR3 sequence is 14 residues long. Germline CDR1 is MNHNS and CDR2 is SASEGT. The V gene lost 7 bases and the J gene lost 0 bases, with 9 bases spanning the gap.

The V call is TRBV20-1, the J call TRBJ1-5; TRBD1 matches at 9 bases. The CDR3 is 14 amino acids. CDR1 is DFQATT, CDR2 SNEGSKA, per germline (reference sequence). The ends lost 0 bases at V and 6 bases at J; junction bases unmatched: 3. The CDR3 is CSARDGQGTQPQHF. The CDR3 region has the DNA TGCAGTGCTAGAGACGGACAGGGGACTCAGCCCCAGCATTTT.

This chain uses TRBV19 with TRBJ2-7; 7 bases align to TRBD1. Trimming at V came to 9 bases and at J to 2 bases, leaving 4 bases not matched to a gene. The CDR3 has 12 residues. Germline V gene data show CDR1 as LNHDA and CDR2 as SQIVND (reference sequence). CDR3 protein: CASTGQTYEQYF. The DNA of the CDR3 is TGTGCCAGCACGGGACAGACCTACGAGCAGTACTTC.

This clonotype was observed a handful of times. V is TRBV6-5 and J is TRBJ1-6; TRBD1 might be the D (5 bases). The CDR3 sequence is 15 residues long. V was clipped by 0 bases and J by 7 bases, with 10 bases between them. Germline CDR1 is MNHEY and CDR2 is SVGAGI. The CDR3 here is CASSYSNRRNSPLHF. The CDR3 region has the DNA TGTGCCAGCAGTTACTCGAACAGGCGCAATTCACCCCTCCACTTT.

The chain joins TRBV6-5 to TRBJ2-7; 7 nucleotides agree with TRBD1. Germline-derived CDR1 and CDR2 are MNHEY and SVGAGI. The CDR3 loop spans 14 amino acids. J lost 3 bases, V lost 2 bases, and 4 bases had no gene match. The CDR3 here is CASSYKGGDYEQYF. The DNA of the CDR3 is TGTGCCAGCAGTTACAAAGGGGGCGACTACGAGCAGTACTTC.

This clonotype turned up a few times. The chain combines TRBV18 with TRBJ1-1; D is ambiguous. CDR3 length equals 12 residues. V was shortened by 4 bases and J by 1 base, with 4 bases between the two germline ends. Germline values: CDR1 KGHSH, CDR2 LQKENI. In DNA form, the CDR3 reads TGTGCCAGCTCACGTGAGAACACTGAAGCTTTCTTT. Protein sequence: CASSRENTEAFF. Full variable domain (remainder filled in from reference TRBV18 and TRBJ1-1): NAGVMQNPRHLVRRRGQEARLRCSPMKGHSHVYWYRQLPEEGLKFMVYLQKENIIDESGMPKERFSAEFPKEGPSILRIQQVVRGDSAAYFCASSRENTEAFFGQGTRLTVV.

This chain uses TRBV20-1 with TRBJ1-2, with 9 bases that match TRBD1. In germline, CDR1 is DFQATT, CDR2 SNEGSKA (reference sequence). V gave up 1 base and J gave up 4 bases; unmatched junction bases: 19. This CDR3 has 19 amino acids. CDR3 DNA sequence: TGCAGTGCTAGAGCCCCGGACCGGACAGGGGTCATCATAACCTATGGCTACACCTTC. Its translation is CSARAPDRTGVIITYGYTF.

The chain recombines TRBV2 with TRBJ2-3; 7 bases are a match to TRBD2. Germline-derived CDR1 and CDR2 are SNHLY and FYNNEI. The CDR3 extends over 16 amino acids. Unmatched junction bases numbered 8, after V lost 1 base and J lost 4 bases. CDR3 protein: CASSEEGGSWSDTQYF. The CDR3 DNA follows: TGTGCCAGCAGTGAAGAGGGCGGGAGTTGGTCAGATACGCAGTATTTT.

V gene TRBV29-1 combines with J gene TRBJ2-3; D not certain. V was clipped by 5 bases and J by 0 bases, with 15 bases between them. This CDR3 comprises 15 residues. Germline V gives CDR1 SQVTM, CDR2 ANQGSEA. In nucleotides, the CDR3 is TGCAGCGTTTGGGGTCGACCACCTAGCACAGATACGCAGTATTTT. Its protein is CSVWGRPPSTDTQYF.